This T cell receptor beta chain was captured in a study of T-cell reconstitution after alpha-beta-depleted transplantation in children. Researchers prepared the TCRbeta library using unique molecular identifiers, the study reports. TCRdb re-analysed the PCR reads in MiXCR, keeping a single row per CDR3 protein. The top ten clones hold roughly 2.3% of a sample with fewer than 700,000 distinct CDR3 sequences, 10% to 15% of them seen once. V dropped 6 bases and J dropped 0 bases, with 12 bases sitting between them. This CDR3 region has 14 residues. The input for sequencing was PBMCs, mostly from graft donor cells, taken 360 days after TCRalphabeta/CD19-depleted stem cell transplant. The rearrangement uses TRBV12-3 or TRBV12-4 and TRBJ2-7, with D possibly TRBD1 on 6 matching bases. This TCR derives from a male patient aged 10 to 17 who had a stem cell transplant for acute myeloid leukemia, so the T cells may come from the graft donor. CDR3 region: CASRDSPSSYEQYF. For the CDR3, the DNA is TGTGCCAGCAGGGACAGCCCCAGCTCCTACGAGCAGTACTTC.